This T cell receptor (beta chain) originates from a study of Graves' ophthalmopathy and Graves' hyperthyroidism. About the research overall: Peripheral blood sampling preceded any treatment and occurred at initial diagnosis.

RNA transcripts were the source from which TCR beta CDR3 regions were amplified. The authors performed first-round RT-PCR with HTBI primers and then a second-round multiplex PCR. One entry per CDR3 protein, called by TCRdb with MiXCR from the multiplex PCR reads. The sample shows about 640,000 distinct CDR3 sequences, 35% to 45% of them seen only once. Broader study findings: Built on 13 signatures, a model told ophthalmopathy apart from stable hyperthyroidism with 87.88% sensitivity and almost 84% specificity.

Disease in donors with ophthalmopathy had moderate-to-severe activity, CAS ≥3, NOSPECS ≥4 and under 3 months' duration. Exclusion covered patients with other autoimmune diseases or uncontrolled infections (as well as pregnancy or lactation). As for this clonotype: Its antigen is as yet unknown. A read error may account for a junction end that differs from germline.

The sample taken for sequencing was peripheral blood. The receptor comes from an adult man with Graves' ophthalmopathy.

The CDR3 region has the DNA TGCGTCAGCAGCCTCGGGACACTCCTATTCCAAGAGACCCAGTACTTC. This gives the protein CVSSLGTLLFQETQYF. The chain recombines TRBV5-1 with TRBJ2-5, with D perhaps matching TRBD1 (6 bases). The CDR3 has 16 residues. Germline V lookup: CDR1 SGHRS, CDR2 YFSETQ.